This T cell receptor (beta chain) emerged from a study of blood T cell repertoires in COVID-19. Across the whole study: Some COVID-19 samples were acute and others convalescent; all came from the United States, Italy and Spain.

Deletions cut 6 bases from V and 8 bases from J, with 13 bases between. CDR1 and CDR2 from the germline V gene are MNHEY and SMNVEV (reference sequence). The CDR3 has 13 amino acids. Authors' processing steps: Scientists estimated how many nucleated cells there were by amplifying reference gene primers. Clones were sequenced by immunoSEQ multiplex PCR, and TCRdb holds only the in-frame ones, with some missing. That table supplies the V and J calls and clone size; D and trimming were determined from the DNA. The sample holds 130,000 or so clones, around 89% seen once. This clone came up a few times. This chain uses TRBV27 with TRBJ1-4, with no clear D. The sequence came from a man aged 55 to 70 with COVID-19, enrolled during active disease. Sequences were obtained from peripheral blood. The CDR3 DNA reads TGTGCCAGCAGGGGGAGGTCCTTCGAAAAACTGTTTTTT. Residues: CASRGRSFEKLFF.